Listed below are T cell receptor beta chains from one sample, sequenced in a study of Ad26.COV2.S vaccination and SARS-CoV-2 variants. Some clones are missing from TCRdb's copy, which holds only in-frame ones; the method was immunoSEQ multiplex PCR. The profile shows about 680,000 clones, around 89% of them singletons. Material: peripheral blood, obtained in a trial of Ad26.COV2.S vaccine versus placebo. The receptor set was obtained from a person aged 18-60 years who received the Ad26.COV2.S COVID-19 vaccine or a placebo. Each CDR3 is given with its conserved first and last residue. A D gene is named only where the DNA matches it firmly. Some rows mark clone size as missing; the rest say once, few, many or name a class of expanded clone.

cdr3_aa cdr3_nt j_call d_call v_call clone_size
CASSLRNRRGVNEQFF TGTGCCAGCAGCTTAAGGAATCGGAGGGGGGTCAATGAGCAGTTCTTC TRBJ2-1 - TRBV7-2 -
CASSLGFGPGQPQHF TGTGCCAGCAGCTTAGGGTTTGGCCCGGGCCAGCCCCAGCATTTT TRBJ1-5 - TRBV7-2 -
CAWGGQSNQPQHF TGTGCCTGGGGGGGACAGAGCAATCAGCCCCAGCATTTT TRBJ1-5 TRBD1 TRBV30 -
CASSIRTAYSGNTIYF TGTGCCAGTAGTATCAGGACAGCTTACTCTGGAAACACCATATATTTT TRBJ1-3 - TRBV19 once
CASSLGPSGGITGTQYF TGTGCCAGCAGCTTGGGGCCTAGCGGGGGGATCACGGGTACGCAGTATTTT TRBJ2-3 TRBD2 TRBV5-4 -
CASSQSPGRALNEQFF TGTGCCAGCAGCCAGTCCCCCGGGCGGGCGTTAAATGAGCAGTTCTTC TRBJ2-1 - TRBV4-2 -
CASSYSGQVTYEQYF TGTGCCAGCAGTTACTCGGGACAGGTAACCTACGAGCAGTACTTC TRBJ2-7 TRBD1 TRBV6-5 -
CATSDHSKQETQYF TGTGCCACCAGTGATCACAGCAAACAAGAGACCCAGTACTTC TRBJ2-5 - TRBV24-1 -
CASSGPGWGGQSPLHF TGTGCCAGCAGCGGACCTGGTTGGGGAGGGCAGTCACCCCTCCACTTT TRBJ1-6 - TRBV7-2 -
CASSQDLLSRGYGYTF TGCGCCAGCAGCCAAGATTTGCTTTCACGCGGCTATGGCTACACCTTC TRBJ1-2 - TRBV4-3 -
CASSLGVYEQYF TGTGCCAGCAGCTTAGGAGTCTACGAGCAGTACTTC TRBJ2-7 - TRBV7-9 -
CASSIGSAGPYGYTF TGTGCCAGCAGCATTGGGAGTGCCGGACCATATGGCTACACCTTC TRBJ1-2 - TRBV5-6 -
CASNVGQVLGELFF TGTGCCAGCAATGTGGGACAGGTCCTCGGGGAGCTGTTTTTT TRBJ2-2 TRBD1 TRBV2 -
CASSEDMNTEAFF TGTGCCAGCAGTGAAGACATGAACACTGAAGCTTTCTTT TRBJ1-1 - TRBV6-1 -
CASSPDMGPYGYTF TGTGCCAGCAGCCCCGACATGGGTCCCTATGGCTACACCTTC TRBJ1-2 - TRBV9 -
CASGAGGLTEAFF TGTGCCTCCGGGGCAGGGGGACTCACTGAAGCTTTCTTT TRBJ1-1 TRBD1 TRBV30 -
CASSMTSGRAWNEQFF TGTGCCAGTAGTATGACTAGCGGGAGGGCCTGGAATGAGCAGTTCTTC TRBJ2-1 TRBD2 TRBV19 -
CATSDPGGGGTDTQYF TGTGCCACCAGTGACCCCGGGGGGGGTGGCACAGATACGCAGTATTTT TRBJ2-3 TRBD2 TRBV24-1 -